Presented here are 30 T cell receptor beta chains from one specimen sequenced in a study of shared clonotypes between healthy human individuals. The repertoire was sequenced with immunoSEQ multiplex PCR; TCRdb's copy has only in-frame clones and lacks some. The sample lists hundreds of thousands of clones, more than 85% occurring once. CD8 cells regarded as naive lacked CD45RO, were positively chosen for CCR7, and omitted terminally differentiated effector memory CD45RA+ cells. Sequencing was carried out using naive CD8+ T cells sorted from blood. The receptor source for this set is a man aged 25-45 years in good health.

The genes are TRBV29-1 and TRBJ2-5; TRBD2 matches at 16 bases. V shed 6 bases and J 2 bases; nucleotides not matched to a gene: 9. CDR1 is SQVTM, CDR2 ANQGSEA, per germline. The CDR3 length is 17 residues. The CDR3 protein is CSVEGLAGGPPQETQYF. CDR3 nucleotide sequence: TGCAGCGTGGAGGGACTAGCGGGAGGGCCCCCACAAGAGACCCAGTACTTC.

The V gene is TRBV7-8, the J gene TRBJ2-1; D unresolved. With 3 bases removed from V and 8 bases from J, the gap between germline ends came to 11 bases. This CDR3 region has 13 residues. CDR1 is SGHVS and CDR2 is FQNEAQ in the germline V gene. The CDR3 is CASSLELSDEQFF. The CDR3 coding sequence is TGTGCCAGCAGCTTGGAACTAAGCGATGAGCAGTTCTTC. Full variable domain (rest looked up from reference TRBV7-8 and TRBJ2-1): GAGVSQSPRYKVAKRGQDVALRCDPISGHVSLFWYQQALGQGPEFLTYFQNEAQLDKSGLPSDRFFAERPEGSVSTLKIQRTQQEDSAVYLCASSLELSDEQFFGPGTRLTVL.

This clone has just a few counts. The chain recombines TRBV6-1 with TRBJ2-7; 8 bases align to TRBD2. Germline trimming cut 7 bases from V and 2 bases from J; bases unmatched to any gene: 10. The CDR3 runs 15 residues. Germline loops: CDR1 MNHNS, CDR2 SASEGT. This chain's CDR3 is CASKWEIAGPYEQYF. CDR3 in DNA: TGTGCCAGCAAGTGGGAAATAGCGGGACCCTACGAGCAGTACTTC.

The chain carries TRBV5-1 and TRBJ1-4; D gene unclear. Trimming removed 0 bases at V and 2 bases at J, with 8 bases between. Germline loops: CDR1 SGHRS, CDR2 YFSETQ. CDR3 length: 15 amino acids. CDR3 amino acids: CASSLDGMTNEKLFF. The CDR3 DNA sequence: TGCGCCAGCAGCTTGGATGGGATGACTAATGAAAAACTGTTTTTT.

For the CDR3, the DNA is TGTGCCAGCAGCTTAACCGGGACGGCCTACGAGCAGTACTTC. This codes for CASSLTGTAYEQYF. The J gene is TRBJ2-7, the V gene TRBV13; D may be TRBD1 or TRBD2 (5 bases each). The V gene lost 2 bases and the J gene lost 2 bases, with 10 bases spanning the gap. The CDR3 is 14 amino acids. Germline values: CDR1 PRHDT, CDR2 FYEKMQ (reference sequence).

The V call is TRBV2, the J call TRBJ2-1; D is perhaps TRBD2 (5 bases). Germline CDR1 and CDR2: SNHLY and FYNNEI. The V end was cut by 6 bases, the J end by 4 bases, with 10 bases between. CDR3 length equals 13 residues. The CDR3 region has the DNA TGTGCCAGCAGCGGGGAAGAATACAATGAGCAGTTCTTC. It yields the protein CASSGEEYNEQFF.

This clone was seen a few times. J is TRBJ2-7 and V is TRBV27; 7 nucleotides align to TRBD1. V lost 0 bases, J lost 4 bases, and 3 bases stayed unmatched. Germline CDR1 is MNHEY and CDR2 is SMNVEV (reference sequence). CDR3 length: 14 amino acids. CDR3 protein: CASSLSTGEYEQYF. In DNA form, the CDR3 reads TGTGCCAGCAGTTTATCCACAGGGGAATACGAGCAGTACTTC.

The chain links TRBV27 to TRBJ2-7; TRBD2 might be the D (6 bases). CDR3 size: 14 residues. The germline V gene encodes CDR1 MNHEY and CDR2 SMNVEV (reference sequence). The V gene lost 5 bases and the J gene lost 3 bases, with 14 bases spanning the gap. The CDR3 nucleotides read TGTGCCAGCAGTACGGGGGACTGGGACTACGAGCAGTACTTC. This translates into CASSTGDWDYEQYF.

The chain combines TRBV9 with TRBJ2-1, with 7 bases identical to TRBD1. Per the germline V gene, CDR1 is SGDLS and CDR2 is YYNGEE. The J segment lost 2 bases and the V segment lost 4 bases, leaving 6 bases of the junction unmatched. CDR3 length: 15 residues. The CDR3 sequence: CASSPQGGPYNEQFF. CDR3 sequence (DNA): TGTGCCAGCAGCCCTCAAGGGGGCCCCTACAATGAGCAGTTCTTC.

In nucleotides, the CDR3 is TGTGCCAGCAGTAACGACCGGGTCGGCGTTGAGCAGTTCTTC. It translates to CASSNDRVGVEQFF. The chain carries TRBV27 and TRBJ2-1, with D uncertain. This CDR3 comprises 14 residues. Trimming shortened V by 5 bases and J by 9 bases, and 17 bases separated the two germline ends. CDR1 MNHEY and CDR2 SMNVEV come from the germline V gene (reference sequence).

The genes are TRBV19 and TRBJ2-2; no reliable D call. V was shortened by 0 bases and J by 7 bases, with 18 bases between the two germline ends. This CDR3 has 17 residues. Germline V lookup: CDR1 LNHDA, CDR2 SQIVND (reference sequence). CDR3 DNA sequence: TGTGCCAGTAGTATAGATTCAGGCAGCAGCTTTTTCGGGGAGCTGTTTTTT. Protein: CASSIDSGSSFFGELFF.

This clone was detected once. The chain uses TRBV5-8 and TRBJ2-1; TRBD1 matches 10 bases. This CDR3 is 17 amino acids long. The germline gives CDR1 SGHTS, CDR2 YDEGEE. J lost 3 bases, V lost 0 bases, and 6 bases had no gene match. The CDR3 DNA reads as TGTGCCAGCAGCTTGGGGGCCGGGACAGGGGTCTACAATGAGCAGTTCTTC. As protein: CASSLGAGTGVYNEQFF.

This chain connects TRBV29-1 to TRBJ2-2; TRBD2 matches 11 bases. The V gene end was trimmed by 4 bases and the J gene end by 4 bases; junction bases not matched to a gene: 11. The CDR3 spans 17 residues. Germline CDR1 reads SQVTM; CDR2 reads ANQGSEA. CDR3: CSVGLAGLPWGTGELFF. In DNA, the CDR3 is TGCAGCGTTGGACTAGCGGGATTACCCTGGGGCACCGGGGAGCTGTTTTTT.

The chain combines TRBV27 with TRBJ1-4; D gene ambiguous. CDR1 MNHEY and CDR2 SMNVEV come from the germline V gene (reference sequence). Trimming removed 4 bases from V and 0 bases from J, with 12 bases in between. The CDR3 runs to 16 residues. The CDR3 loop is CASSYLGRPTNEKLFF. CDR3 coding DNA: TGTGCCAGCAGTTACCTGGGCCGCCCAACTAATGAAAAACTGTTTTTT.

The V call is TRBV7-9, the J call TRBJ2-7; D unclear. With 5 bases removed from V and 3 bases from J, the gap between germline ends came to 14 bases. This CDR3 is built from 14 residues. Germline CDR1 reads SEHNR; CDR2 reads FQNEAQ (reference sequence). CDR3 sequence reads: CASSPPRNDYEQYF. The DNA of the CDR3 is TGTGCCAGCAGCCCCCCCCGGAACGACTACGAGCAGTACTTC.

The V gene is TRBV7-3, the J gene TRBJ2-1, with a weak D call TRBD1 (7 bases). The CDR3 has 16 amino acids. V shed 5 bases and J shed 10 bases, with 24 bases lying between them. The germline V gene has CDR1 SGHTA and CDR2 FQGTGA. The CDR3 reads CASSQQTGTPRREQFF. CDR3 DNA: TGTGCCAGCAGCCAACAGACAGGGACTCCGCGAAGGGAGCAGTTCTTC.

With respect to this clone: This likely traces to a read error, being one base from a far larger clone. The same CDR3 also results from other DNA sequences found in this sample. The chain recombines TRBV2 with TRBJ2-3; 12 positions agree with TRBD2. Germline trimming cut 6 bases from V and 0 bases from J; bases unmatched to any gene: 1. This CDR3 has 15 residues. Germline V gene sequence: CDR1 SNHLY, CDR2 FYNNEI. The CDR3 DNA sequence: TGTGCCAGCAGCGGGACTAGCGGGAGCACAGATACGCAGTATTTT. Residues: CASSGTSGSTDTQYF.

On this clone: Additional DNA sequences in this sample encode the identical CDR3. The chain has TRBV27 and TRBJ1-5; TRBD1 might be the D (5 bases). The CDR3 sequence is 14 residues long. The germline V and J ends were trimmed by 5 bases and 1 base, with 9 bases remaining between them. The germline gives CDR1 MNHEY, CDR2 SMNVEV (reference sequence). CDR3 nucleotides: TGTGCCAGCAGTCTGGGACGGAGCAATCAGCCCCAGCATTTT. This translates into CASSLGRSNQPQHF.

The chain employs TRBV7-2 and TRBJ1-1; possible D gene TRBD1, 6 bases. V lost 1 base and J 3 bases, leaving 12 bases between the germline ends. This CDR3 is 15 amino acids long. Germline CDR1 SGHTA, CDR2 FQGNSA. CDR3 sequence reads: CASSLGRTVDTEAFF. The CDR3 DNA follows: TGTGCCAGCAGCTTAGGGCGGACAGTCGACACTGAAGCTTTCTTT.

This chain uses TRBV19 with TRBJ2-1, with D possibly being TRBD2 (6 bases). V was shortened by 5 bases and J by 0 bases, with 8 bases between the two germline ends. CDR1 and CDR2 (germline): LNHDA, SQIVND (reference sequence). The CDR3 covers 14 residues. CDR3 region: CASSAGPSYNEQFF. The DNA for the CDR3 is TGTGCCAGTAGTGCGGGACCCTCCTACAATGAGCAGTTCTTC. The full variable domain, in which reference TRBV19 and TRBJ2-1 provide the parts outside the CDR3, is DGGITQSPKYLFRKEGQNVTLSCEQNLNHDAMYWYRQDPGQGLRLIYYSQIVNDFQKGDIAEGYSVSREKKESFPLTVTSAQKNPTAFYLCASSAGPSYNEQFFGPGTRLTVL.

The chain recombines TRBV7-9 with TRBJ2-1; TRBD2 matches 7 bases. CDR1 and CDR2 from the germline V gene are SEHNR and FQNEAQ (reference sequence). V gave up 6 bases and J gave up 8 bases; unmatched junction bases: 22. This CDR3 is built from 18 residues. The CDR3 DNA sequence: TGTGCCAGCAGTGGATGGCGGGAGACCTCGCCGAATGTGGATGAGCAGTTCTTC. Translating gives CASSGWRETSPNVDEQFF. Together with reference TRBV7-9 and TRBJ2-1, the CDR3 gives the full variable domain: DTGVSQNPRHKITKRGQNVTFRCDPISEHNRLYWYRQTLGQGPEFLTYFQNEAQLEKSRLLSDRFSAERPKGSFSTLEIQRTEQGDSAMYLCASSGWRETSPNVDEQFFGPGTRLTVL.

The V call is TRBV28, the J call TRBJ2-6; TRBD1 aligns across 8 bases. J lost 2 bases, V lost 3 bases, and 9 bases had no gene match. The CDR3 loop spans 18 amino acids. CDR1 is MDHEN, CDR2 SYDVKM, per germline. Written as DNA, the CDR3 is TGTGCCAGCAGTTTTTTTTTGACACAGGGGGCTGGGGCCAACGTCCTGACTTTC. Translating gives CASSFFLTQGAGANVLTF. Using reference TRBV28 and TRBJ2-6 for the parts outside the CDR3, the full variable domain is DVKVTQSSRYLVKRTGEKVFLECVQDMDHENMFWYRQDPGLGLRLIYFSYDVKMKEKGDIPEGYSVSREKKERFSLILESASTNQTSMYLCASSFFLTQGAGANVLTFGAGSRLTVL.

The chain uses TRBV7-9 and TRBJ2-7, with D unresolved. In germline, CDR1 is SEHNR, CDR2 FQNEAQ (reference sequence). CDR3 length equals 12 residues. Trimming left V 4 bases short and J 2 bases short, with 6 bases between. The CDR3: CASSSWPYEQYF. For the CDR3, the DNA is TGTGCCAGCAGCTCTTGGCCCTACGAGCAGTACTTC.

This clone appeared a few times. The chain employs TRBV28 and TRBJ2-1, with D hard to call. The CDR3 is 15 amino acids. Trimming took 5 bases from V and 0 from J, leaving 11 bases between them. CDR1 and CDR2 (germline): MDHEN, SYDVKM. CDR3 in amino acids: CASSPDTSSYNEQFF. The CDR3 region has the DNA TGTGCCAGCAGTCCCGATACGAGCTCCTACAATGAGCAGTTCTTC.

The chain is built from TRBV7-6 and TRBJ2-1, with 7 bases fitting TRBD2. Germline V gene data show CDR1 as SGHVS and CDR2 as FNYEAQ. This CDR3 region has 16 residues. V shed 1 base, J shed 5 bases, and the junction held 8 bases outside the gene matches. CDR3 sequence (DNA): TGTGCCAGCAGCTTAGAGGGCAGGACTAGTGACAATGAGCAGTTCTTC. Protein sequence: CASSLEGRTSDNEQFF. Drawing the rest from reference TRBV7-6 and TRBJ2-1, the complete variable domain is GAGVSQSPRYKVTKRGQDVALRCDPISGHVSLYWYRQALGQGPEFLTYFNYEAQQDKSGLPNDRFSAERPEGSISTLTIQRTEQRDSAMYRCASSLEGRTSDNEQFFGPGTRLTVL.

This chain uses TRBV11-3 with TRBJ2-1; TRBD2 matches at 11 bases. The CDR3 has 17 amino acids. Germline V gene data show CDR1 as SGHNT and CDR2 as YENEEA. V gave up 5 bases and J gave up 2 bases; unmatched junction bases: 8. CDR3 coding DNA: TGTGCCAGCAGCCCGAGGGTAGCGGGAGGGACCTACAATGAGCAGTTCTTC. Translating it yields CASSPRVAGGTYNEQFF.

CDR3 sequence reads: CASSLSGFYGYTF. CDR3 DNA sequence: TGTGCCAGCAGTTTGTCCGGGTTCTATGGCTACACCTTC. The V call is TRBV28, the J call TRBJ1-2; D unresolved. Between the trimmed V and J ends, which lost 3 bases and 4 bases, there was a span of 9 bases. There are 13 residues in the CDR3. Germline V gene data show CDR1 as MDHEN and CDR2 as SYDVKM.

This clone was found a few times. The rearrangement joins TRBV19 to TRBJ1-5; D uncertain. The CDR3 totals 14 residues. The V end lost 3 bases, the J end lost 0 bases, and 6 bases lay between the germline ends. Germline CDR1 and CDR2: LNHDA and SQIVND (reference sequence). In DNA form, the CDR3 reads TGTGCCAGTAGTATCCTCTATAGCAATCAGCCCCAGCATTTT. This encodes CASSILYSNQPQHF.

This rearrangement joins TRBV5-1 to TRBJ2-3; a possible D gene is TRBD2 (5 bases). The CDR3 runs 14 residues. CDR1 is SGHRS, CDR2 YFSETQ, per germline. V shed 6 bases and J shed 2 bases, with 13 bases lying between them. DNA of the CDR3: TGCGCCAGCAAGGAAAGAGACTACACAGATACGCAGTATTTT. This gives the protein CASKERDYTDTQYF.

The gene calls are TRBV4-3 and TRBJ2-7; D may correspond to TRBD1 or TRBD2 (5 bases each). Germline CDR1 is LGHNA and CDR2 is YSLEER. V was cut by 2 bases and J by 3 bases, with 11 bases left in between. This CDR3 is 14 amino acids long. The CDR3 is CASSQFWGSYEQYF. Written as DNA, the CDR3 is TGCGCCAGCAGCCAATTCTGGGGGAGCTACGAGCAGTACTTC.